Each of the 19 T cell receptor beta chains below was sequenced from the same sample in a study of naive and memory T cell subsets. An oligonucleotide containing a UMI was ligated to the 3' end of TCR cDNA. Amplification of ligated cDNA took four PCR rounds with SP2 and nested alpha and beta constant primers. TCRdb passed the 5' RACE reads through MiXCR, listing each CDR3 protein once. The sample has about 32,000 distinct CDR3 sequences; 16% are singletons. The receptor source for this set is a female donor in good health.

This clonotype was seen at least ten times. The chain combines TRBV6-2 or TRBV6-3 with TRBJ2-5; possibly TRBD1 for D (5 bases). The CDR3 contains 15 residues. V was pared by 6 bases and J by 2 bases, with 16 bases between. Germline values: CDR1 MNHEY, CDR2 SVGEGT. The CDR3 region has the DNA TGTGCCAGCAGAGGGGCAGGGTTACGTCAAGAGACCCAGTACTTC. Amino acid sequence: CASRGAGLRQETQYF.

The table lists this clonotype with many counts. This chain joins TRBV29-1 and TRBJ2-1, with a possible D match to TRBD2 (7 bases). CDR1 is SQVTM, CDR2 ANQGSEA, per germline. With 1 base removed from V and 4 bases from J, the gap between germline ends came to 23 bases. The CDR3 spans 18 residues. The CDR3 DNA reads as TGCAGCGTTGAAGGGGCCGGCGGGGGCACTATCCCGTACAATGAGCAGTTCTTC. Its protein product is CSVEGAGGGTIPYNEQFF.

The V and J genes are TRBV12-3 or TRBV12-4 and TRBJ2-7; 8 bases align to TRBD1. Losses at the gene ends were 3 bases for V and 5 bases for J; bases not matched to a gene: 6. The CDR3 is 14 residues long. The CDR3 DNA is TGTGCCAGCAGTTTGAGTCAGGGGGCCCACGAGCAGTACTTC. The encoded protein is CASSLSQGAHEQYF.

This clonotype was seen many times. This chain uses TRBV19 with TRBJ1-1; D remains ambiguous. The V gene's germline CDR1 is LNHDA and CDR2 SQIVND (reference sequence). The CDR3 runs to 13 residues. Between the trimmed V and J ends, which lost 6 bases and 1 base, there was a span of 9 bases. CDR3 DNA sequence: TGTGCCAGTAGGGTCGCAGCGAACACTGAAGCTTTCTTT. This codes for CASRVAANTEAFF.

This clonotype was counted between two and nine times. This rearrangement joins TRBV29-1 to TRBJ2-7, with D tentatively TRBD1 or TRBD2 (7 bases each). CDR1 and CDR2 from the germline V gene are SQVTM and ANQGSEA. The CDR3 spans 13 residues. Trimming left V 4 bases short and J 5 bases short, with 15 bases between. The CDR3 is CSVGRQGGNEQYF. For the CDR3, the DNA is TGCAGCGTTGGCCGACAGGGAGGGAACGAGCAGTACTTC.

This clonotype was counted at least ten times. The CDR3 DNA is TGCAGCGCTGCACGATCTGGGGCGAACCAAGAGACCCAGTACTTC. Its protein product is CSAARSGANQETQYF. The V gene is TRBV29-1, the J gene TRBJ2-5, with TRBD1 as a possible D gene (5 bases). V gave up 7 bases and J gave up 0 bases, with 18 bases separating them. The germline CDR1 and CDR2 sequences are SQVTM and ANQGSEA. This CDR3 region has 15 residues.

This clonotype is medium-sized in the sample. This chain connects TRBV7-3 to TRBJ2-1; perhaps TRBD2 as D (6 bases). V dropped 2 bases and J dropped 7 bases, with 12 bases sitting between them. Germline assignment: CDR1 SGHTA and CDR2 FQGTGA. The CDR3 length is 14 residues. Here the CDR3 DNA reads TGTGCCAGCAGCTTACTGACTAGTCGGAATGAGCAGTTCTTC. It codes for CASSLLTSRNEQFF.

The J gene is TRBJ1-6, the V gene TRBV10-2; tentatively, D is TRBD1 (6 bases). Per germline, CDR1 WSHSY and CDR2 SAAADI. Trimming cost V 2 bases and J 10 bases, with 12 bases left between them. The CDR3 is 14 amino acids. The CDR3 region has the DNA TGCGCCAGCAGTGAGATACAGGGATCCTCACCCCTCCACTTT. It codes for CASSEIQGSSPLHF.

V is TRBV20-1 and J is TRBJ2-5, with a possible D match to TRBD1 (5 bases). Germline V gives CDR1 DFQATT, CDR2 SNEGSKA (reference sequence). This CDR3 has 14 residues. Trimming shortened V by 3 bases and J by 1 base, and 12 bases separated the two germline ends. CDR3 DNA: TGCAGTGCTAGTCAAGGGGTATTCCAAGAGACCCAGTACTTC. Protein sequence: CSASQGVFQETQYF.

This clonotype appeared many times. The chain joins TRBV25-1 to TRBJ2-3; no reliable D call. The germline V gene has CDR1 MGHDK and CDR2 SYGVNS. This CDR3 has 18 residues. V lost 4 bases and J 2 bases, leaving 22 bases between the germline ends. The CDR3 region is CASSAPWVRRLNTDTQYF. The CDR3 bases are TGTGCCAGCAGTGCCCCGTGGGTGAGGCGCCTCAACACAGATACGCAGTATTTT.

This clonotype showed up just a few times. CDR3 sequence reads: CSAPQGRDTEAFF. The CDR3 DNA reads TGCAGTGCTCCTCAGGGGCGTGACACTGAAGCTTTCTTT. The chain joins TRBV20-1 to TRBJ1-1, with TRBD1 as a possible D gene (6 bases). Trimming removed 5 bases at V and 3 bases at J, with 13 bases between. The CDR3 contains 13 residues. Germline V gene lookup returns CDR1 DFQATT and CDR2 SNEGSKA (reference sequence).

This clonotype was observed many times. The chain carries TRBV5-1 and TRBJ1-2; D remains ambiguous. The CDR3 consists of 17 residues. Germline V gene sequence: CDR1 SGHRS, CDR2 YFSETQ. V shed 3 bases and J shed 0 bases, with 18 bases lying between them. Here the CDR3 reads CASSSPSQSAANYGYTF. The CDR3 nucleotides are TGCGCCAGCAGCTCTCCCTCTCAGAGTGCAGCTAACTATGGCTACACCTTC.

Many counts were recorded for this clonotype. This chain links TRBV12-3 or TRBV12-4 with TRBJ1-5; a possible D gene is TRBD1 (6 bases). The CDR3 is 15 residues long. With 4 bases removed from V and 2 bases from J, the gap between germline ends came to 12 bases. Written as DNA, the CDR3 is TGTGCCAGCAGTTCTCGGGGGCTGGGCAATCAGCCCCAGCATTTT. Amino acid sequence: CASSSRGLGNQPQHF.

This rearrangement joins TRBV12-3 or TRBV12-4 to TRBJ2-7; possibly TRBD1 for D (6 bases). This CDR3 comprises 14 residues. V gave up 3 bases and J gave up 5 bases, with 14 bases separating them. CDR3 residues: CASSFSSRGHEQYF. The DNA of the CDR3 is TGTGCCAGCAGTTTTTCGTCCAGGGGTCACGAGCAGTACTTC.

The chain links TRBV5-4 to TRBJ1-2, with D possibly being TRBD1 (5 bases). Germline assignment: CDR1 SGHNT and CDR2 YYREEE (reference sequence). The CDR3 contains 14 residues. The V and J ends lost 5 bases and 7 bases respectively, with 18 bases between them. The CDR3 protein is CASSPTRGAIGYTF. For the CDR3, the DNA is TGTGCCAGCAGTCCCACCCGTGGGGCCATTGGCTACACCTTC.

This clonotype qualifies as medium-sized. CDR3 in DNA: TGCAGTGCTAGAGTTCGCCGACAGGGTAGCAACTATGGCTACACCTTC. Encoded protein: CSARVRRQGSNYGYTF. V and J are TRBV20-1 and TRBJ1-2; 7 nucleotides agree with TRBD1. After removal of 1 base from V and 2 bases from J, the junction contained 10 bases not matched to a gene. The CDR3 totals 16 residues. Germline V lookup: CDR1 DFQATT, CDR2 SNEGSKA (reference sequence).

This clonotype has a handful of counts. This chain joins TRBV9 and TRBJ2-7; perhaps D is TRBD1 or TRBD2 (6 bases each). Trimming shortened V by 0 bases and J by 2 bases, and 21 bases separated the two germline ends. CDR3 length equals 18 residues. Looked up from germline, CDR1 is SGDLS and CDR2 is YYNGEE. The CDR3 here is CASSVGLGSGDIAYEQYF. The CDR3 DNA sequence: TGTGCCAGCAGCGTAGGATTGGGGTCGGGGGACATAGCCTACGAGCAGTACTTC.

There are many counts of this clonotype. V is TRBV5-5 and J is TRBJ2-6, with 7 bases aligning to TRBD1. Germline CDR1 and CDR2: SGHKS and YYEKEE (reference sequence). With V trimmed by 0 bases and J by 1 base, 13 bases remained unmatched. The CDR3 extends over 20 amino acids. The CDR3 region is CASSLVPRQGRFSGANVLTF. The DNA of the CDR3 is TGTGCCAGCAGCTTGGTCCCCCGACAGGGAAGGTTTTCTGGGGCCAACGTCCTGACTTTC.

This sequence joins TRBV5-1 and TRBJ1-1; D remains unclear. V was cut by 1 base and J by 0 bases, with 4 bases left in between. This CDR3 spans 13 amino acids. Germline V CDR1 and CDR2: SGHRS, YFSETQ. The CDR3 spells CASSLRLNTEAFF. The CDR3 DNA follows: TGCGCCAGCAGCTTGAGGTTGAACACTGAAGCTTTCTTT.